Listed below are T cell receptor beta chains from one sample, sequenced in a study of technical replicates of blood from a few donors. Libraries were prepared by immunoSEQ multiplex PCR; TCRdb keeps only in-frame clonotypes and omits some of them. Of tens of thousands of clones listed, about 97% are singletons. The sample comprised T cells isolated from PBMCs. These receptors were taken from a human donor in good health. Both conserved end residues are part of each CDR3. The D gene is left open where the match is weak. Expanded clones are given a class, and other clones once, few, many or no size at all.

clone_size j_call d_call v_call cdr3_aa cdr3_nt
NA TRBJ2-7 NA TRBV30 CAWSVSKYEQYF TGTGCCTGGAGTGTTAGCAAATACGAGCAGTACTTC
NA TRBJ2-3 TRBD2 TRBV5-1 CASNLAGGNTQYF TGCGCCAGCAATCTAGCGGGAGGAAATACGCAGTATTTT
NA TRBJ2-7 TRBD1 TRBV6-6 CASSYRTGGSEQYF TGTGCCAGCAGTTACCGGACAGGGGGGTCCGAGCAGTACTTC
NA TRBJ2-7 NA TRBV21-1 CASSALTGTGSGEQYF TGTGCCAGCAGCGCGTTGACCGGGACAGGGAGCGGCGAGCAGTACTTC
once TRBJ2-7 NA TRBV2 CASMEPGHPTYEQYF TGTGCCAGCATGGAACCGGGACACCCTACCTACGAGCAGTACTTC
NA TRBJ1-3 TRBD1 TRBV15 CATSGDREYYTIYF TGTGCCACCAGTGGGGACAGGGAATATTACACCATATATTTT
NA TRBJ2-7 NA TRBV4-1 CASRLQWTASYEQYF TGCGCCAGCCGTTTACAATGGACTGCCTCCTACGAGCAGTACTTC
NA TRBJ2-1 TRBD2 TRBV10-1 CASSLAGGPGIEQFF TGCGCCAGCAGCCTAGCGGGAGGGCCGGGGATTGAGCAGTTCTTC
NA TRBJ1-5 TRBD1 TRBV6-1 CASSETGTGSQPQHF TGTGCCAGCAGTGAAACCGGGACAGGATCTCAGCCCCAGCATTTT
NA TRBJ1-5 TRBD1 TRBV27 CASSSPGTGKLQQPQHF TGTGCCAGCAGTAGTCCCGGGACAGGAAAACTTCAGCAGCCCCAGCATTTT
NA TRBJ1-1 TRBD1 TRBV10-1 CASKGQGHTEAFF TGCGCCAGCAAGGGACAGGGGCACACTGAAGCTTTCTTT
NA TRBJ1-4 NA TRBV6-6 CASKEWANEKLFF TGTGCCAGCAAGGAGTGGGCTAATGAAAAACTGTTTTTT
NA TRBJ2-1 NA TRBV27 CASSLRGASYNEQFF TGTGCCAGCAGTTTACGGGGGGCATCCTACAATGAGCAGTTCTTC
NA TRBJ2-6 NA TRBV4-2 CASSQDLSMPTGANVLTF TGTGCCAGCAGCCAAGACCTTTCTATGCCCACGGGGGCCAACGTCCTGACTTTC
NA TRBJ1-2 TRBD1 TRBV9 CASSGTGGYGYTF TGTGCCAGTTCCGGGACAGGGGGCTATGGCTACACCTTC
NA TRBJ2-1 TRBD1 TRBV30 CAWSSGTDSYNEQFF TGTGCCTGGAGCTCCGGGACAGACTCCTACAATGAGCAGTTCTTC
NA TRBJ2-2 NA TRBV7-7 CASSPGLAWAGELFF TGTGCTAGCAGCCCCGGGTTGGCTTGGGCCGGGGAGCTGTTTTTT
NA TRBJ1-1 TRBD1 TRBV25-1 CASSVSGGGTEAFF TGTGCCAGCAGCGTTTCAGGGGGCGGCACTGAAGCTTTCTTT
NA TRBJ1-3 TRBD1 TRBV5-5 CASSWGQFGNTIYF TGTGCCAGCAGCTGGGGACAGTTTGGAAACACCATATATTTT
NA TRBJ2-7 TRBD1 TRBV7-6 CASSLRQGGYEQYF TGTGCCAGCAGCCTAAGACAGGGCGGCTACGAGCAGTACTTC